The 3 T cell receptor beta chains given below trace back to one sample, sequenced in a study of blood T cell repertoires in COVID-19. TCRdb keeps only in-frame clones here, not all; method: immunoSEQ multiplex PCR. The data hold some 150,000 clones, with roughly 84% observed a single time. Material for sequencing was peripheral blood. All receptors come from a man between 65 and 79 years old with acute or convalescent COVID-19.

This clone was seen only a few times. The chain couples TRBV7-3 to TRBJ2-2; 9 bases map to TRBD1. Looked up from germline, CDR1 is SGHTA and CDR2 is FQGTGA. Trimming took 5 bases from V and 7 from J; bases not matched to a gene: 5. CDR3 length: 14 residues. CDR3 nucleotides: TGTGCCAGCAGCCTGGGGACAGGGAACGGGGAGCTGTTTTTT. Its protein is CASSLGTGNGELFF.

The chain employs TRBV7-9 and TRBJ1-1, with 7 bases fitting TRBD1. The germline CDR1 and CDR2 sequences are SEHNR and FQNEAQ (reference sequence). The CDR3 runs 13 residues. The V gene end was trimmed by 5 bases and the J gene end by 7 bases; junction bases not matched to a gene: 7. Written as DNA, the CDR3 is TGTGCCAGCAGCGTCGCACAGGGGAATGAAGCTTTCTTT. Its translation is CASSVAQGNEAFF.

This clone was detected many times. The chain has TRBV4-1 and TRBJ2-7, with D maybe TRBD1 (5 bases). V shed 2 bases and J shed 2 bases, with 28 bases lying between them. Germline values: CDR1 MGHRA, CDR2 YSYEKL. The CDR3 has 20 residues. The DNA of the CDR3 is TGCGCCAGCAGCCAATATGATGCTCGTACCCGGACATCTTGGGCCTACGAGCAGTACTTC. It yields the protein CASSQYDARTRTSWAYEQYF.